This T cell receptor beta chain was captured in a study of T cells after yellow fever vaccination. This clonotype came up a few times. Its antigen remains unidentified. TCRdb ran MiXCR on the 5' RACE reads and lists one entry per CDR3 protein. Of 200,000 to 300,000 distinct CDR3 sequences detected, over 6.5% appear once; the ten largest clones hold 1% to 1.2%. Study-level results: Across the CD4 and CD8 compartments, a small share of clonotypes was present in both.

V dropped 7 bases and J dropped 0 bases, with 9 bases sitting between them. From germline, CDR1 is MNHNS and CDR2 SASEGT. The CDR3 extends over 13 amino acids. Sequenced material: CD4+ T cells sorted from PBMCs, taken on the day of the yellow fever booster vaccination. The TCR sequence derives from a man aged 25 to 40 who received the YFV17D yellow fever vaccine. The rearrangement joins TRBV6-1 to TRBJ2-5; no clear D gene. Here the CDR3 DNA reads TGTGCCAGCACCTCCAGGAACCAAGAGACCCAGTACTTC. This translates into CASTSRNQETQYF.